The 28 T cell receptor beta chains below come from one sample, sequenced in a study of shared clonotypes between healthy human individuals. Generated by immunoSEQ multiplex PCR, the TCRdb table keeps only in-frame clones and is missing some. The sample has roughly 2 million clones, approximately 94% seen once. Naive CD8 cells were CD45RO-negative, positively selected for CCR7, excluding terminally differentiated effector memory CD45RA+ cells. Sequencing input: naive CD8+ T cells sorted from blood. All receptors come from a man aged 18 to 30 in good health.

The chain has TRBV30 and TRBJ2-3; D remains unclear. The V end was cut by 0 bases, the J end by 5 bases, with 12 bases between. Germline V gives CDR1 GTSNPN, CDR2 SVGIG (reference sequence). This CDR3 is 14 amino acids long. CDR3: CAWSVLQQGDTQYF. CDR3 coding DNA: TGTGCCTGGAGTGTTTTACAGCAAGGAGATACGCAGTATTTT.

The genes are TRBV27 and TRBJ2-5; D may be TRBD1 or TRBD2 (6 bases each). This CDR3 comprises 15 residues. V lost 6 bases to trimming and J lost 0 bases, with 14 bases between them. The germline V gene has CDR1 MNHEY and CDR2 SMNVEV (reference sequence). CDR3 amino acids: CASRGAGSYQETQYF. For the CDR3, the DNA is TGTGCCAGCAGGGGGGCGGGATCGTACCAAGAGACCCAGTACTTC.

CDR3 in DNA: TGTGCCAGCTCTATGACAGTCTACGAGCAGTACTTC. Its translation is CASSMTVYEQYF. The chain has TRBV28 and TRBJ2-7; TRBD1 might be the D (5 bases). The CDR3 is made up of 12 amino acids. CDR1 MDHEN and CDR2 SYDVKM come from the germline V gene. Between the trimmed V and J ends, which lost 8 bases and 3 bases, there was a span of 11 bases.

The CDR3 DNA follows: TGTGCCAGCAGTTACGGGGCTAGCGGGAGCAATGAGCAGTTCTTC. Translation: CASSYGASGSNEQFF. The V gene is TRBV6-5, the J gene TRBJ2-1; 10 bases map to TRBD2. Trimming removed 2 bases from V and 6 bases from J; junction bases left unmatched: 4. Germline CDR1 is MNHEY and CDR2 is SVGAGI. The CDR3 has 15 residues.

DNA of the CDR3: TGTGCCAGCAGCTTTTGGTACCGGGACAGGGAGTACGAGCAGTACTTC. This codes for CASSFWYRDREYEQYF. The chain joins TRBV5-6 to TRBJ2-7, with 9 nucleotides matching TRBD1. V lost 2 bases and J lost 4; bases outside the gene matches: 10. CDR3 length: 16 amino acids. CDR1 SGHDT and CDR2 YYEEEE come from the germline V gene.

The chain carries TRBV6-5 and TRBJ2-1, with D unclear. This CDR3 contains 12 residues. The germline V and J ends were trimmed by 6 bases and 8 bases, with 11 bases remaining between them. Per the germline V gene, CDR1 is MNHEY and CDR2 is SVGAGI. The CDR3 coding sequence is TGTGCCAGCAGCATGAGACCCGATGAGCAGTTCTTC. Translating gives CASSMRPDEQFF.

The V gene is TRBV5-6, the J gene TRBJ1-5; D is uncertain. Trimming stripped 3 bases from V and 4 bases from J, with 8 bases between. This CDR3 comprises 13 residues. Germline assignment: CDR1 SGHDT and CDR2 YYEEEE. The CDR3 DNA sequence: TGTGCCAGCAGCTCCTACAGAAATCAGCCCCAGCATTTT. It specifies CASSSYRNQPQHF.

The chain combines TRBV6-6 with TRBJ2-7, with 10 bases that match TRBD2. This CDR3 spans 12 amino acids. V lost 8 bases to trimming and J lost 2 bases; unmatched junction nucleotides: 0. From germline, CDR1 is MNHNY and CDR2 SVGAGI (reference sequence). For the CDR3, the DNA is TGTGCCAGCGGACTAGCGGCCTACGAGCAGTACTTC. As protein: CASGLAAYEQYF.

A single count supports this clone. This sequence joins TRBV29-1 and TRBJ2-5; D remains unclear. Germline-derived CDR1 and CDR2 are SQVTM and ANQGSEA. The CDR3 runs to 11 residues. V shed 7 bases and J shed 4 bases, with 10 bases lying between them. The DNA of the CDR3 is TGCAGCGCTAAAGTTCGAGAGACCCAGTACTTC. Residues: CSAKVRETQYF.

About this clone itself: The same CDR3 is also encoded by other DNA sequences in this sample. V gene TRBV7-2 combines with J gene TRBJ1-2; D unclear. The CDR3 loop spans 13 amino acids. Germline-derived CDR1 and CDR2 are SGHTA and FQGNSA. Trimming cost V 3 bases and J 4 bases, with 9 bases left between them. As DNA, the CDR3 is TGTGCCAGCAGCTTGGGCGGGTCCTATGGCTACACCTTC. Protein: CASSLGGSYGYTF.

In the case of this clone: This CDR3 is also generated by other DNA sequences in the sample. The CDR3 sequence: CASSLTRGADTQYF. The CDR3 bases are TGTGCCAGCAGTTTAACGCGGGGAGCTGATACGCAGTATTTT. The chain joins TRBV28 to TRBJ2-3; TRBD2 is a possible D gene (6 bases). With 2 bases removed from V and 6 bases from J, the gap between germline ends came to 12 bases. Germline loops: CDR1 MDHEN, CDR2 SYDVKM. The length of the CDR3 is 14 residues.

This clone came up once. V usage is TRBV6-5 and J usage is TRBJ1-1; D may be TRBD1 (5 bases). The CDR3 spans 13 residues. Looked up from germline, CDR1 is MNHEY and CDR2 is SVGAGI. Trimming cost V 2 bases and J 11 bases, with 15 bases left between them. DNA of the CDR3: TGTGCCAGCAGTTACGGGGCAGGGCAACTGGCTTTCTTT. Encoded protein: CASSYGAGQLAFF.

The J gene is TRBJ2-5, the V gene TRBV4-1; perhaps TRBD2 as D (6 bases). The CDR3 is 16 amino acids. Germline V gene data show CDR1 as MGHRA and CDR2 as YSYEKL. V gave up 1 base and J gave up 5 bases, with 17 bases separating them. CDR3: CASSQGPWGERETQYF. The CDR3 nucleotides are TGCGCCAGCAGCCAAGGTCCATGGGGGGAGCGGGAGACCCAGTACTTC.

On this clone itself: This CDR3 is also generated by other DNA sequences in the sample. The V call is TRBV10-1, the J call TRBJ2-3; D may be TRBD2 (6 bases). The germline V gene encodes CDR1 WNHNN and CDR2 SYGVQD (reference sequence). This CDR3 has 14 residues. The germline V and J ends were trimmed by 2 bases and 1 base, with 7 bases remaining between them. The CDR3: CASSETGGTDTQYF. CDR3 coding DNA: TGCGCCAGCAGTGAGACGGGGGGCACAGATACGCAGTATTTT.

This chain connects TRBV11-2 to TRBJ2-1, with D possibly being TRBD1 (6 bases). CDR1 and CDR2 from the germline V gene are SGHAT and FQNNGV. The CDR3 runs 15 residues. V dropped 8 bases and J dropped 2 bases, with 16 bases sitting between them. The CDR3 is CASRTGKHPYNEQFF. CDR3 coding DNA: TGTGCCAGCCGCACAGGGAAACATCCCTACAATGAGCAGTTCTTC.

In nucleotides, the CDR3 is TGTGCCAGCAGTCACGGACTAGCGGGGGAGCCGGTCCGGGATACGCAGTATTTT. Translating gives CASSHGLAGEPVRDTQYF. The V call is TRBV21-1, the J call TRBJ2-3; the D call of TRBD2 is as the table states it, not checked on the DNA. TRBV21-1 is a pseudogene segment. This CDR3 comprises 18 residues.

The rearrangement links TRBV4-1 to TRBJ2-5; D possibly matches TRBD1 or TRBD2 (5 bases each). Germline values: CDR1 MGHRA, CDR2 YSYEKL. The CDR3 contains 15 residues. Deletions cut 2 bases from V and 9 bases from J, with 19 bases between. The CDR3 sequence: CASSQRSSILGAQYF. As DNA, the CDR3 is TGCGCCAGCAGCCAAAGGTCAAGCATCCTGGGGGCCCAGTACTTC.

The J gene is TRBJ2-3, the V gene TRBV2; 10 nucleotides align to TRBD2. V lost 1 base, J lost 1 base, and 2 bases stayed unmatched. The CDR3 sequence is 16 residues long. Germline loops: CDR1 SNHLY, CDR2 FYNNEI. CDR3 nucleotides: TGTGCCAGCAGTGAAGGGGGGACTAGCGGCACAGATACGCAGTATTTT. Translated: CASSEGGTSGTDTQYF.

The chain employs TRBV5-6 and TRBJ1-2; 7 bases agree with TRBD1. The CDR3 runs 16 residues. With 0 bases clipped from V and 6 bases from J, the junction kept 11 bases outside the gene matches. Per germline, CDR1 SGHDT and CDR2 YYEEEE. The chain's CDR3 is CASSLGAVGQPNGYTF. The DNA of the CDR3 is TGTGCCAGCAGCTTGGGCGCGGTGGGACAGCCCAATGGCTACACCTTC.

The genes are TRBV9 and TRBJ2-2; D gene uncertain. The germline CDR1 and CDR2 sequences are SGDLS and YYNGEE. Trimming took 0 bases from V and 6 from J, leaving 12 bases between them. This CDR3 spans 15 amino acids. CDR3 nucleotide sequence: TGTGCCAGCAGCGTAGGTTTATATGGGTCCGGGGAGCTGTTTTTT. This sequence encodes CASSVGLYGSGELFF.

The V and J genes are TRBV6-5 and TRBJ2-7, with a possible D match to TRBD1 (6 bases). This CDR3 comprises 14 residues. Trimming took 6 bases from V and 2 from J, leaving 14 bases between them. CDR1 is MNHEY and CDR2 is SVGAGI in the germline V gene. CDR3 DNA: TGTGCCAGCAGCCCAGTTGGACAGACCTACGAGCAGTACTTC. Amino acid sequence: CASSPVGQTYEQYF.

The chain carries TRBV27 and TRBJ1-2; 7 bases match TRBD1. The junction had 7 bases not matched to a gene; V was cut back by 5 bases and J by 4 bases. The length of the CDR3 is 14 residues. Per germline, CDR1 MNHEY and CDR2 SMNVEV (reference sequence). As DNA, the CDR3 is TGTGCCAGCAGTCCTACCAGGGGGATCTATGGCTACACCTTC. Protein sequence: CASSPTRGIYGYTF.

V is TRBV7-6 and J is TRBJ2-5; TRBD2 agrees at 14 bases. V was clipped by 2 bases and J by 5 bases; unmatched bases: 7. The CDR3 covers 17 residues. Germline V gene sequence: CDR1 SGHVS, CDR2 FNYEAQ. CDR3: CASSLWSGLAGVETQYF. The CDR3 DNA sequence: TGTGCCAGCAGCTTATGGTCGGGACTAGCGGGAGTGGAGACCCAGTACTTC.

This clone was picked up one time. V usage is TRBV29-1 and J usage is TRBJ1-1; 7 bases line up with TRBD1. CDR1 is SQVTM, CDR2 ANQGSEA, per germline. This CDR3 contains 13 residues. Unmatched junction bases numbered 5, after V lost 4 bases and J lost 3 bases. The CDR3 DNA sequence: TGCAGCGTTGGAGGGGGCGGATACACTGAAGCTTTCTTT. This gives the protein CSVGGGGYTEAFF.

This chain uses TRBV5-4 with TRBJ1-1; unclear D gene. The CDR3 is 12 amino acids. V was clipped by 4 bases and J by 5 bases, with 9 bases between them. Germline lookup yields CDR1 SGHNT and CDR2 YYREEE (reference sequence). Written as DNA, the CDR3 is TGTGCCAGCAGCCTACCCCGGACTGAAGCTTTCTTT. Protein sequence: CASSLPRTEAFF. The variable domain in full, completed from reference TRBV5-4 and TRBJ1-1, reads ETGVTQSPTHLIKTRGQQVTLRCSSQSGHNTVSWYQQALGQGPQFIFQYYREEENGRGNFPPRFSGLQFPNYSSELNVNALELDDSALYLCASSLPRTEAFFGQGTRLTVV.

Turning to this clone: Other nucleotide sequences from this sample produce the same CDR3. V gene TRBV27 combines with J gene TRBJ2-7, with 8 bases matching TRBD1. The V gene end was trimmed by 3 bases and the J gene end by 3 bases; junction bases not matched to a gene: 7. Per germline, CDR1 MNHEY and CDR2 SMNVEV (reference sequence). The CDR3 is 15 amino acids. Here the CDR3 DNA reads TGTGCCAGCAGTTTCATAGGACAGGGAGACTACGAGCAGTACTTC. As protein: CASSFIGQGDYEQYF.

The chain couples TRBV4-3 to TRBJ2-1; perhaps TRBD2 as D (5 bases). This CDR3 is 14 amino acids long. Germline V gene sequence: CDR1 LGHNA, CDR2 YSLEER. The V and J ends lost 2 bases and 2 bases respectively, with 7 bases between them. The CDR3 sequence is CASSQRGPYNEQFF. CDR3 DNA sequence: TGCGCCAGCAGCCAACGCGGGCCCTACAATGAGCAGTTCTTC.

The chain joins TRBV29-1 to TRBJ1-2, with 7 bases aligning to TRBD1. The V gene's germline CDR1 is SQVTM and CDR2 ANQGSEA. The CDR3 is made up of 13 amino acids. The trim removed 3 bases at V and 8 bases at J, leaving 9 bases unmatched. DNA for the CDR3: TGCAGCGTTGACCGGCCAGGGGGTCTCGGCTACACCTTC. This translates into CSVDRPGGLGYTF.